This T cell receptor beta chain was sequenced in a study of neoadjuvant anti-PD-1 for oral cavity cancer. Points from the study as a whole: Each response group had just three patients in TCR analyses.

Cohort: HPV-negative, locally advanced oral cavity squamous cell carcinoma patients. Profiling relied on immunoSEQ multiplex PCR, and the TCRdb table lists in-frame clones only, not all of them. The table includes some 71,000 clones, approximately 82% detected once. Note on this clone: The antigen remains unidentified.

V gave up 2 bases and J gave up 6 bases, with 11 bases separating them. Germline-derived CDR1 and CDR2 are GTSNPN and SVGIG (reference sequence). The CDR3 sequence is 13 residues long. The TCR originated in a person aged 40 to 85 with oral cavity squamous cell carcinoma. The J gene is TRBJ2-1, the V gene TRBV30, with D unresolved. The material sequenced was PBMCs, taken before nivolumab (anti-PD-1) treatment. The CDR3 DNA reads as TGTGCCTGGAGTCTGGGGAATCGCAATGAGCAGTTCTTC. Encoded protein: CAWSLGNRNEQFF.